This TCR beta chain came from a study of technical replicates of blood from a few donors. This clone was detected only once. The assay was immunoSEQ multiplex PCR, and TCRdb's table has in-frame clones only and misses some. Of approximately 50,000 clones in the sample, around 84% were seen once. Per the germline V gene, CDR1 is MDHEN and CDR2 is SYDVKM. The CDR3 is 13 amino acids. The V end lost 7 bases, the J end lost 1 base, and 10 bases lay between the germline ends. This chain joins TRBV28 and TRBJ1-2; unclear D gene. This receptor was obtained from a human donor in good health. Some clones in this sample may be carry-over from other donors' samples. Sequencing was performed on PBMCs. The CDR3 coding sequence is TGTGCCAGCATCCCCCCGGGTAACTATGGCTACACCTTC. Protein product: CASIPPGNYGYTF.